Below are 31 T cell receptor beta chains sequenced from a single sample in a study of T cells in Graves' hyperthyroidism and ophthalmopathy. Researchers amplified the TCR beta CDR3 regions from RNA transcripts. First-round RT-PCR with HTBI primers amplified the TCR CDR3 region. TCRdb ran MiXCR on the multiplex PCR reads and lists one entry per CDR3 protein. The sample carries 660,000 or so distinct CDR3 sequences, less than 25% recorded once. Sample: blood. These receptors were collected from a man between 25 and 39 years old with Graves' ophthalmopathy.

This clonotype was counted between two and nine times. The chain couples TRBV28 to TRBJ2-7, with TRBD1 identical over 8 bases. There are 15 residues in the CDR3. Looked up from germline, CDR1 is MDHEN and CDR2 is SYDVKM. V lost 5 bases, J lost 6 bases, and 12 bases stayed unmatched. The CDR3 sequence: CASSPHRGTGGEQYF. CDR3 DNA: TGTGCCAGCAGTCCCCACAGGGGGACAGGTGGCGAGCAGTACTTC.

DNA of the CDR3: TGCAGTGCTAGAGATCTAGGACAGGGACTCTACGAGCAGTACTTC. Translated: CSARDLGQGLYEQYF. V usage is TRBV20-1 and J usage is TRBJ2-7; TRBD1 matches 8 bases. Germline loops: CDR1 DFQATT, CDR2 SNEGSKA (reference sequence). V was clipped by 0 bases and J by 3 bases; unmatched bases: 7. This CDR3 spans 15 amino acids.

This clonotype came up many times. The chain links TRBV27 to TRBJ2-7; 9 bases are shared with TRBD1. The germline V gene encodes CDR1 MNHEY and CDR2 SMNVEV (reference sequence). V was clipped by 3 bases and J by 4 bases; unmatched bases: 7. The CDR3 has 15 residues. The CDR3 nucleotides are TGTGCCAGCAGTTTCCGGGACAGGGAAATATACGAGCAGTACTTC. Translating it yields CASSFRDREIYEQYF.

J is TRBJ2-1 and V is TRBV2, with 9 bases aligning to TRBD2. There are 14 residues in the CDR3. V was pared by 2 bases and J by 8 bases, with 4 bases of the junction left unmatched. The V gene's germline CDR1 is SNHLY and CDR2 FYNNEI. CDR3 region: CASSERTSVDEQFF. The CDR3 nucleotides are TGTGCCAGCAGTGAACGGACTAGCGTAGATGAGCAGTTCTTC.

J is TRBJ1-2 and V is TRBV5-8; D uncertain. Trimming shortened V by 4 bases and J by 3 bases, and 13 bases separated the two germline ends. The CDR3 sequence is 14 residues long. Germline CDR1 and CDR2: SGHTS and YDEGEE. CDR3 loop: CASSPWTGDYGYTF. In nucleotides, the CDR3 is TGTGCCAGCAGCCCCTGGACTGGGGACTATGGCTACACCTTC.

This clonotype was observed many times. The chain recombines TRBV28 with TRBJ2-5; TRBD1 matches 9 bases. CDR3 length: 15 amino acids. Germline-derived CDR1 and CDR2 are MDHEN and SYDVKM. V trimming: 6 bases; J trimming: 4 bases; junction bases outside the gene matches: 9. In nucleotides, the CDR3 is TGTGCCAGCAGACTAGACGGACAGGGGCGAGAGACCCAGTACTTC. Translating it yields CASRLDGQGRETQYF.

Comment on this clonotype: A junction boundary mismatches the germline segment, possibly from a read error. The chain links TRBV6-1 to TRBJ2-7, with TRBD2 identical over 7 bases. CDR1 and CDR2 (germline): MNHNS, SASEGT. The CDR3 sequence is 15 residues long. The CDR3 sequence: CDSSGLGDYSYEQYF. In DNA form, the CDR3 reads TGTGACAGCAGTGGATTAGGGGACTACTCCTACGAGCAGTACTTC.

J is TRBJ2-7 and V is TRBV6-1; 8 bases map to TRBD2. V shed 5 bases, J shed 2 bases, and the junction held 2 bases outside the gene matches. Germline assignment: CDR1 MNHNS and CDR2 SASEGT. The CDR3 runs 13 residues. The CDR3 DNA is TGTGCCAGCAGTCAGCGGGAGCCCTACGAGCAGTACTTC. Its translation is CASSQREPYEQYF.

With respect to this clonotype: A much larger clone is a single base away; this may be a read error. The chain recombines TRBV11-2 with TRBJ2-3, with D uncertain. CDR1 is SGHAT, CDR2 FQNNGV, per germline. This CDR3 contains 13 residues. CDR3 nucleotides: TGTGGCAGCAGCTTACGGTTCACAGATACGCAGTATTTT. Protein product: CGSSLRFTDTQYF.

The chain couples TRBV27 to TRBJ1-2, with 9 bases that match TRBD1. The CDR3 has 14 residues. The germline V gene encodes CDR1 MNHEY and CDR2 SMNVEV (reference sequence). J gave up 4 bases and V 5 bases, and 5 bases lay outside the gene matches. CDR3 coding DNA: TGTGCCAGCAGTCCCGGGACAGGGATCTATGGCTACACCTTC. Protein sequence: CASSPGTGIYGYTF.

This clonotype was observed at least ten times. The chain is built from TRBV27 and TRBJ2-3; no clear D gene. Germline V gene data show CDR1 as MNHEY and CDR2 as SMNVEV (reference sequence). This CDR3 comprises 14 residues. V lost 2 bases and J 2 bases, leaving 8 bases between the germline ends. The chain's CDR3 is CASSLGPATDTQYF. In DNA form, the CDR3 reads TGTGCCAGCAGTTTAGGTCCCGCCACAGATACGCAGTATTTT.

The CDR3 is CASLKRAGVTQYF. CDR3 DNA: TGTGCCAGCCTAAAAAGGGCTGGGGTGACCCAGTACTTC. The gene calls are TRBV28 and TRBJ2-5; D not certain. V was trimmed by 8 bases and J by 7 bases, leaving 17 bases between them. This CDR3 contains 13 residues. CDR1 is MDHEN, CDR2 SYDVKM, per germline.

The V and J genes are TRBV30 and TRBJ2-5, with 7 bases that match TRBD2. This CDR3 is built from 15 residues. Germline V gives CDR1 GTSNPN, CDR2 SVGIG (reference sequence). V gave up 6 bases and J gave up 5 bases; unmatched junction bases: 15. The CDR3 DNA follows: TGTGCCTGTGTGTTTGGCGGGAGTGCGGGGGAGACCCAGTACTTC. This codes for CACVFGGSAGETQYF.

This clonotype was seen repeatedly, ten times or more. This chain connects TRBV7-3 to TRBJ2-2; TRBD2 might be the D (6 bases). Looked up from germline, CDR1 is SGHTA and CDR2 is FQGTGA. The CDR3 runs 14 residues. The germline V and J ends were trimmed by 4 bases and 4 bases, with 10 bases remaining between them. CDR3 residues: CASSSPSATGELFF. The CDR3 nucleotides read TGTGCCAGCAGCTCGCCTAGCGCCACCGGGGAGCTGTTTTTT. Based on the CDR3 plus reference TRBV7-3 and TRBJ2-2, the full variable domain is GAGVSQTPSNKVTEKGKYVELRCDPISGHTALYWYRQSLGQGPEFLIYFQGTGAADDSGLPNDRFFAVRPEGSVSTLKIQRTERGDSAVYLCASSSPSATGELFFGEGSRLTVL.

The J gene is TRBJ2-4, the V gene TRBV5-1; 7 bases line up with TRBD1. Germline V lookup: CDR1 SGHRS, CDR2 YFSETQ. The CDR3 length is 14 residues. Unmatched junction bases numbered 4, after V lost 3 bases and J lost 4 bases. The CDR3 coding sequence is TGCGCCAGCAGCTCAGGGACAGAAAAAAACATTCAGTACTTC. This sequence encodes CASSSGTEKNIQYF.

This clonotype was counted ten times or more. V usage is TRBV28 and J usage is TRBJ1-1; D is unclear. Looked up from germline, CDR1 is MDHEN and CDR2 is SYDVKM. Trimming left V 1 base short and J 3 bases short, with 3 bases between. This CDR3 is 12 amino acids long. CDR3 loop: CASSLFYTEAFF. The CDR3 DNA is TGTGCCAGCAGTTTATTCTACACTGAAGCTTTCTTT.

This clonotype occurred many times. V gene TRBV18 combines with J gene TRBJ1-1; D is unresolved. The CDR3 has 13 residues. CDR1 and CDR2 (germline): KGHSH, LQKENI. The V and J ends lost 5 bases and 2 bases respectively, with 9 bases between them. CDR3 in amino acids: CASSAGVNTEAFF. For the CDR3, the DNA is TGTGCCAGCTCAGCCGGGGTCAACACTGAAGCTTTCTTT.

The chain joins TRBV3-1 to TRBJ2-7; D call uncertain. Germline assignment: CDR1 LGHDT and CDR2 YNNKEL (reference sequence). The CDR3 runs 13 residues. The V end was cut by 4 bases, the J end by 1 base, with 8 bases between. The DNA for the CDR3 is TGTGCCAGCAGCCCAATCCTATCCTACGAGCAGTACTTC. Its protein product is CASSPILSYEQYF.

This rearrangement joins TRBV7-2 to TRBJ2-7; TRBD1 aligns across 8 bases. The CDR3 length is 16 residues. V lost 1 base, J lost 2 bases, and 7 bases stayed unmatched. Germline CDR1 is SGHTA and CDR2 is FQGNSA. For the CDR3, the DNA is TGTGCCAGCAGCTTAGTGTCTGGACAGGGAGCCTACGAGCAGTACTTC. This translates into CASSLVSGQGAYEQYF.

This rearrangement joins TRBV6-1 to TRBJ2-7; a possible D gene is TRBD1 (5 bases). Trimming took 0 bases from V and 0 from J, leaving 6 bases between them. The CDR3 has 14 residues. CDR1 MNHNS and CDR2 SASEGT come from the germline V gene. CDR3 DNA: TGTGCCAGCAGTGAAGCCGACAGCTCCTACGAGCAGTACTTC. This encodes CASSEADSSYEQYF.

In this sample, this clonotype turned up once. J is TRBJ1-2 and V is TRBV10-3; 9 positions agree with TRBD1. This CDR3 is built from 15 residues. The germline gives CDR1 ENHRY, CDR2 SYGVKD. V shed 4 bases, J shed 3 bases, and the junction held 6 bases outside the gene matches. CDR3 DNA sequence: TGTGCCATCAGTGCAAACCGGGACAGGGACTATGGCTACACCTTC. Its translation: CAISANRDRDYGYTF.

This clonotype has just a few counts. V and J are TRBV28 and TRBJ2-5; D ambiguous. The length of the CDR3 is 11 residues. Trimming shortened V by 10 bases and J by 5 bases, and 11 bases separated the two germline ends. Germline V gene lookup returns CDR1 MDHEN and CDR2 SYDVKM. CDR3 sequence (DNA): TGTGCCATCTCATATCGGGAGACCCAGTACTTC. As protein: CAISYRETQYF.

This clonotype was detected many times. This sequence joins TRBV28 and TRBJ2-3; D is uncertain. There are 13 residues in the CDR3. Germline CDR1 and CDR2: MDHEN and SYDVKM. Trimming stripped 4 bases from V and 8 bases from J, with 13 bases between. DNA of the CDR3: TGTGCCAGCAGTTCCAGTGGAGAAGTTACGCAGTATTTT. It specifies CASSSSGEVTQYF.

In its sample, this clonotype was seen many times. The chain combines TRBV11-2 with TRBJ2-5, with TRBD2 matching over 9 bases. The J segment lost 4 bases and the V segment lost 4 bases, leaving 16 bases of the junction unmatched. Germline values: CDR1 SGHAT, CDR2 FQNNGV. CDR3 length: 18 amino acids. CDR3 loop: CASSSPYHGGRAPETQYF. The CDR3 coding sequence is TGTGCCAGCAGCTCACCTTACCACGGCGGGAGGGCCCCAGAGACCCAGTACTTC.

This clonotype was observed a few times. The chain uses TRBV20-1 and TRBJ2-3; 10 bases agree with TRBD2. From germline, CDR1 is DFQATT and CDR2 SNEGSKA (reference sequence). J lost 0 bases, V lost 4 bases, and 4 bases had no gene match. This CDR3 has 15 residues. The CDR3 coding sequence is TGCAGTGCTACGGGACTAGCGTCTAGCACAGATACGCAGTATTTT. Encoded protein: CSATGLASSTDTQYF.

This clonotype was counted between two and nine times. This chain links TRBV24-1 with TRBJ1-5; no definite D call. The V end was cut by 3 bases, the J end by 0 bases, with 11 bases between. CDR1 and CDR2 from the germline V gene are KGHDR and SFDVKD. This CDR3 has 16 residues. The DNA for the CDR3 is TGTGCCACCAGTGATCTGAACAGATATAGCAATCAGCCCCAGCATTTT. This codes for CATSDLNRYSNQPQHF.

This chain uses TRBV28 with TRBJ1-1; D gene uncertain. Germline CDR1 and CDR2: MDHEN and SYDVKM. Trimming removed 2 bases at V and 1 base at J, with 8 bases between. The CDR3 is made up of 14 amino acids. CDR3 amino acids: CASSLEYENTEAFF. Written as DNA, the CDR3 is TGTGCCAGCAGTTTAGAATATGAGAACACTGAAGCTTTCTTT.

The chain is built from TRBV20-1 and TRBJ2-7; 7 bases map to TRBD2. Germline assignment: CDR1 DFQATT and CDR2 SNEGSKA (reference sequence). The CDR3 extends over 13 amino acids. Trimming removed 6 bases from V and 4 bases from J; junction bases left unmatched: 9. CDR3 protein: CSASGDYFYEQYF. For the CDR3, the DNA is TGCAGTGCCAGCGGGGATTACTTTTACGAGCAGTACTTC.

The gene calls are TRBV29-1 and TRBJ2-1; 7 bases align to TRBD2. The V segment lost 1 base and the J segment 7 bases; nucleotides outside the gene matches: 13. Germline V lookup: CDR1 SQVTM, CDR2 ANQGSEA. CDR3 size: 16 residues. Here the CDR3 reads CSVEGIGFGGENEQFF. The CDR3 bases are TGCAGCGTTGAAGGTATTGGTTTTGGGGGGGAGAATGAGCAGTTCTTC.

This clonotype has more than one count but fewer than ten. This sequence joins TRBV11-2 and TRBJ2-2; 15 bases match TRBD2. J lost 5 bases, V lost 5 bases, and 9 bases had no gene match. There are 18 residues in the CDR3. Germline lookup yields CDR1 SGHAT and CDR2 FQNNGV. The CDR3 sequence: CASSRTSGRAIGTGELFF. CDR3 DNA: TGTGCCAGCAGCCGGACTAGCGGGAGGGCCATAGGGACCGGGGAGCTGTTTTTT.

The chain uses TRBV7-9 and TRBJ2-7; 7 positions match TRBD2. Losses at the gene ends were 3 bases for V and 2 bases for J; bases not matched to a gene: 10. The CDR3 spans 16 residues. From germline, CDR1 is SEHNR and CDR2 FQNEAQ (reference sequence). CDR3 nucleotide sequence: TGTGCCAGCAGCTTCCTGACTAGCCTGAAACCCTACGAGCAGTACTTC. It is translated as CASSFLTSLKPYEQYF.